The rows below give T cell receptor beta chains drawn from one sample of a study of siplizumab effects on memory and regulatory T cells. The repertoire was sequenced with immunoSEQ multiplex PCR; TCRdb's copy has only in-frame clones and lacks some. The sample lists about 100,000 clones; approximately 91% were seen once. Sample: CD4+ T cells sorted from blood. These receptors were collected from a human donor in good health. The CDR3 runs from the conserved cysteine through the conserved F or W. A D gene is named only where the DNA matches it firmly.

V gene	J gene	CDR3 length	D gene	CDR3 protein	CDR3 DNA
TRBV28	TRBJ2-7	15	NA	CASSLSRAGRYEQYF	TGTGCCAGCAGTTTATCGAGGGCAGGAAGGTACGAGCAGTACTTC
TRBV19	TRBJ1-5	14	NA	CASSGWGGNQPQHF	TGTGCCAGTAGTGGATGGGGGGGCAATCAGCCCCAGCATTTT
TRBV5-6	TRBJ2-5	12	NA	CASSLTGSTQYF	TGTGCCAGCAGCTTGACAGGAAGTACCCAGTACTTC
TRBV30	TRBJ1-4	14	NA	CAWGNSKANEKLFF	TGTGCCTGGGGGAACAGCAAAGCTAATGAAAAACTGTTTTTT
TRBV6-5	TRBJ2-1	15	NA	CATRGSGRASGEQFF	TGTGCCACGCGGGGTAGTGGCAGGGCAAGCGGTGAGCAGTTCTTC
TRBV10-3	TRBJ1-6	16	TRBD1	CAISEGQAFPSRPLHF	TGTGCCATCAGTGAAGGACAGGCCTTTCCCTCTCGTCCCCTCCACTTT
TRBV4-1	TRBJ2-7	13	NA	CASSPGNLYEQYF	TGCGCCAGCAGCCCAGGCAACCTCTACGAGCAGTACTTC
TRBV9	TRBJ2-3	15	NA	CASSPRSARTDTQYF	TGTGCCAGCAGCCCCCGTTCTGCCCGCACAGATACGCAGTATTTT
TRBV9	TRBJ2-5	15	NA	CASSVGPGHQETQYF	TGTGCCAGCAGCGTAGGACCCGGCCACCAAGAGACCCAGTACTTC
TRBV9	TRBJ2-2	15	TRBD2	CASSVTSVNTGELFF	TGTGCCAGCAGCGTAACTAGCGTGAACACCGGGGAGCTGTTTTTT
TRBV6-1	TRBJ2-7	14	NA	CASTQGPASYEQYF	TGTGCCAGCACCCAAGGGCCAGCCTCCTACGAGCAGTACTTC